These T cell receptor beta chains were read from a single sample in a study of T cells in Graves' hyperthyroidism and ophthalmopathy. Using its own MiXCR run on the multiplex PCR reads, TCRdb lists one record per CDR3 protein. Among around 760,000 distinct CDR3 sequences listed, just over 35% were seen once. The specimen sequenced was blood. The receptors here all came from a woman in her 40s with Graves' hyperthyroidism. CDR3s include the opening cysteine and the closing phenylalanine or tryptophan. Each record gives: J gene, CDR3 length, clone size, D gene, V gene, CDR3 protein, CDR3 DNA. The D gene is left open where the match is weak. Part of the rows lack a size; the others show once, few, many or a class for expanded clones.

TRBJ2-3 13 many . TRBV7-7 CASSLEAMGTQYF TGTGCTAGCAGCTTAGAAGCGATGGGTACGCAGTATTTT
TRBJ1-6 15 . . TRBV7-2 CASSQGGNAGDSLHF TGTGCCAGCAGCCAAGGGGGTAACGCAGGAGATTCTCTCCACTTT
TRBJ1-6 13 many TRBD1 TRBV11-2 CAVATGGNSPLHF TGTGCCGTCGCGACAGGGGGTAATTCACCCCTCCACTTT
TRBJ1-6 18 few TRBD1 TRBV7-9 CASSQGGTGLSYNSPLHF TGCGCCAGCAGCCAAGGCGGGACAGGTCTCTCCTATAATTCACCCCTCCACTTT
TRBJ1-5 15 few . TRBV10-3 CAISESSGRNQPQHF TGTGCCATCAGTGAGTCGAGTGGTCGCAATCAGCCCCAGCATTTT
TRBJ1-2 16 many . TRBV10-3 CAISDDGGGQSYGYTF TGTGCCATCAGTGATGATGGGGGAGGGCAGTCCTATGGCTACACCTTC
TRBJ2-3 18 . TRBD1 TRBV5-1 CASRLYAGTGARYDTQYF TGCGCCAGCAGGCTTTACGCCGGGACAGGCGCGCGGTACGATACGCAGTATTTT
TRBJ2-5 13 . . TRBV2 CASSPSMLETQYF TGTGCCAGCAGTCCCTCAATGCTAGAGACCCAGTACTTC
TRBJ2-2 14 few . TRBV19 CASTINRNTGELFF TGTGCCAGTACCATAAATCGGAACACCGGGGAGCTGTTTTTT
TRBJ2-5 15 . TRBD1 TRBV14 CASSPSQGAGETQYF TGTGCCAGCAGCCCTTCACAGGGGGCGGGAGAGACCCAGTACTTC
TRBJ2-7 15 many . TRBV7-2 CASSLGPGDTYEQYF TGTGCCAGCAGCTTAGGTCCTGGGGACACCTACGAGCAGTACTTC
TRBJ1-1 14 few . TRBV6-6 CASSYGASPTEAFF TGTGCCAGCAGTTACGGAGCGTCCCCCACTGAAGCTTTCTTT
TRBJ1-3 15 many . TRBV19 CASSIAGVSGNTIYF TGTGCCAGTAGTATAGCGGGGGTCTCTGGAAACACCATATATTTT
TRBJ1-4 13 many . TRBV20-1 CSACGEGAMRLFF TGCAGTGCCTGCGGCGAAGGGGCGATGCGACTGTTTTTT
TRBJ1-1 14 few TRBD1 TRBV5-1 CASSLAQGGTEAFF TGCGCCAGCAGCTTGGCCCAGGGGGGAACTGAAGCTTTCTTT
TRBJ1-6 16 once . TRBV7-2 CASSLSGGGGHSPLHF TGTGCCAGCAGCTTATCGGGAGGTGGGGGGCATTCACCCCTCCACTTT
TRBJ1-2 13 few . TRBV6-6 CASSYPPAEGYTF TGTGCCAGCAGTTACCCCCCGGCTGAAGGCTACACCTTC
TRBJ1-1 15 . TRBD1 TRBV25-1 CASSPEGGGSTEAFF TGTGCCAGCAGCCCCGAAGGGGGCGGGAGCACTGAAGCTTTCTTT